This record covers a single T cell receptor beta chain. Its antigen remains unidentified. A read error may be the cause here, since a much bigger clone is one base away. Next came a second PCR, run for about 6 to 11 cycles, which used a sample-barcoded 5' primer along with a J-beta primer mix. TCRdb analysed the 5' RACE reads with MiXCR anew, one entry per CDR3 protein. The table records 980,000 or so distinct CDR3 sequences, 48% of them present only once. The data were taken from a study of blood T cells in healthy people across ages. Overall study: Template switching retrieved approximately one barcoded beta molecule for each two T cells.

The CDR3 runs 11 residues. Germline CDR1 and CDR2: MNHNS and SASEGT. Trimming pared 4 bases from V and 7 bases from J, leaving 8 bases between. The sample, roughly 9.1 milliliters of peripheral blood, was drawn from each donor. Study outcomes and limitations: Lack of knowledge of donor CMV status possibly confounded expanded clonotype changes. Diversity estimated from one million T cells was considered an underestimate.

The V call is TRBV6-1, the J call TRBJ2-7, with D perhaps matching TRBD1 (6 bases). The sample taken for sequencing was blood. The sequence was collected from a man aged 25 to 40 in good health. Here the CDR3 reads CASSVTGEQYF. The CDR3 DNA follows: TGTGCCAGCAGTGTTACAGGGGAGCAGTACTTC.